Each of the 2 T cell receptor beta chains below was sequenced from the same sample in a study of T cells in Graves' hyperthyroidism and ophthalmopathy. Regions amplified from RNA transcripts were the TCR beta CDR3 regions. The HTBI primer set was used in a first-round RT-PCR of the TCR CDR3. TCRdb re-called the multiplex PCR reads through MiXCR, storing one row per CDR3 protein. The data show around 660,000 distinct CDR3 sequences, 40% to 55% seen once. The sequenced material came from peripheral blood or thyroid tissue (not recorded which). All receptors come from an adult man with Graves' disease, either hyperthyroidism or ophthalmopathy (not recorded which).

Comments on this clonotype: At one of its ends the junction is not consistent with the germline gene, which may arise from a read error. The chain couples TRBV7-9 to TRBJ1-3; D not resolved. The germline CDR1 and CDR2 sequences are SEHNR and FQNEAQ (reference sequence). This CDR3 is built from 15 residues. The CDR3 here is CASSLYPKTRNTIYF. The CDR3, as DNA: TGTGCTAGCAGCCTATACCCTAAGACTAGAAACACCATATATTTT.

This clonotype was observed a handful of times. V usage is TRBV20-1 and J usage is TRBJ2-7; 8 nucleotides agree with TRBD2. The CDR3 consists of 14 residues. Germline assignment: CDR1 DFQATT and CDR2 SNEGSKA (reference sequence). V was clipped by 4 bases and J by 2 bases; unmatched bases: 7. DNA of the CDR3: TGCAGTGCTAATCCGGGACTAGTTCCCTACGAGCAGTACTTC. This encodes CSANPGLVPYEQYF.